A selection of T cell receptor beta chains follows, all from one sample in a study of blood T cell repertoires in COVID-19. Here immunoSEQ multiplex PCR was the method, and the copy in TCRdb shows in-frame clones only, minus some. Among over 150,000 clones listed, 85% to 95% were seen once. The source material was peripheral blood. All receptors derive from a young man with COVID-19, enrolled during active disease. Each CDR3 is given with its conserved first and last residue. The order of the fields is J gene, D gene, V gene, CDR3 length, clone size, CDR3 DNA, CDR3 protein. D genes are given only for firm matches. Clone sizes are given selectively: once, few, many, or a class where the clone is expanded.

>TRBJ1-5|TRBD1|TRBV30|15|NA
TGTGCCTGGAATTCTCAGGGACAGGGTAGGCAGCCCCAGCATTTT
CAWNSQGQGRQPQHF
>TRBJ1-2|NA|TRBV18|15|NA
TGTGCCAGCTCACCAAGCACAGGAGATAACTATGGCTACACCTTC
CASSPSTGDNYGYTF
>TRBJ1-2|NA|TRBV6-5|13|NA
TGTGCCAGCAGTTCGAGCCCTAACTATGGCTACACCTTC
CASSSSPNYGYTF
>TRBJ2-1|NA|TRBV6-6|15|NA
TGTGCCAGCAGTCCTCAGGGGGGTTCCTACAATGAGCAGTTCTTC
CASSPQGGSYNEQFF
>TRBJ1-4|TRBD1|TRBV25-1|14|NA
TGTGCCAGCAGTGGAAACAACAGGGGGGACAAACTGTTTTTT
CASSGNNRGDKLFF
>TRBJ1-5|NA|TRBV6-5|13|NA
TGTGCCAGCAGTTACCACAGCGGACAGCCCCAGCATTTT
CASSYHSGQPQHF
>TRBJ2-2|NA|TRBV30|16|NA
TGTGCCTGGAGTGTAATGAGGAGTACGAACACCGGGGAGCTGTTTTTT
CAWSVMRSTNTGELFF
>TRBJ1-2|TRBD1|TRBV25-1|14|few
TGTGCCAGCAGTACAACGGGACAGGGGAGTGGCTACACCTTC
CASSTTGQGSGYTF
>TRBJ1-2|TRBD1|TRBV30|13|NA
TGTGCCTGTTCCCGGGACAGGGGATTTGGCTACACCTTC
CACSRDRGFGYTF
>TRBJ2-2|TRBD2|TRBV5-4|16|NA
TGTGCCAGCACAAGTATCGGGGGGGCTGACACCGGGGAGCTGTTTTTT
CASTSIGGADTGELFF